This T cell receptor (beta chain) stems from a study of cytomegalovirus exposure and HLA in healthy donors. Per the germline V gene, CDR1 is KGHSH and CDR2 is LQKENI. V trimming: 1 base; J trimming: 3 bases; junction bases outside the gene matches: 11. The CDR3 loop spans 17 amino acids. An approximately 120-subject validation cohort, separate from the roughly 670-subject first cohort, supplied the donors. TCRdb's copy holds only in-frame clones and misses some; the assay was immunoSEQ multiplex PCR. This table holds about 82,000 clones, 85% to 95% found once. The chain couples TRBV18 to TRBJ1-2, with 7 bases aligning to TRBD1. This clonotype was obtained from a young man in good health and CMV-seronegative. What was sequenced was PBMCs. CDR3 coding DNA: TGTGCCAGCTCACCACAGGGGGCGTCAATATCAGACTATGGCTACACCTTC. Protein sequence: CASSPQGASISDYGYTF. Based on the CDR3 plus reference TRBV18 and TRBJ1-2, the full variable domain is NAGVMQNPRHLVRRRGQEARLRCSPMKGHSHVYWYRQLPEEGLKFMVYLQKENIIDESGMPKERFSAEFPKEGPSILRIQQVVRGDSAAYFCASSPQGASISDYGYTFGSGTRLTVV.